This T cell receptor (beta chain) emerged from a study of T cells in localized non-small cell lung cancer. The CDR3 spans 15 residues. Germline V gene sequence: CDR1 SGHDT, CDR2 YYEEEE. J gave up 5 bases and V 2 bases, and 5 bases lay outside the gene matches. Here immunoSEQ multiplex PCR was the method, and the copy in TCRdb shows in-frame clones only, minus some. The profile shows roughly 20,000 clones, over 80% of them singletons. This clone was observed a few times. Its target is unknown. Overall study findings and caveats: Uninvolved adjacent lung showed the highest T cell clonality, exceeding tumor. When the top 100 tumor clones were examined, a median approximately 54 of them also appeared in the adjacent lung, which was paired and uninvolved. The study linked higher blood T cell density to longer overall survival.

The chain uses TRBV5-6 and TRBJ2-3; 10 bases fit TRBD2. The origin of this receptor is a woman aged 40-75 years with stage I lung adenocarcinoma. This specimen consisted of peripheral blood, obtained before any cancer treatment. This CDR3 is CASSFLAGAVDTQYF. CDR3 nucleotide sequence: TGTGCCAGCAGCTTTCTAGCGGGAGCGGTAGATACGCAGTATTTT.